This note documents a single T cell receptor (delta chain) sequence. This DNA's translation differs at residue 8 from TCRdb's protein, which comes from a much larger clone; a read error is likely, and the protein shown is translated from the DNA. This entry is derived from a study of γδ T cells in repeated Plasmodium falciparum infection. Vgamma9/Vdelta2+ and Vdelta2-negative gammadelta T cells were flow-sorted from PBMC for bulk sequencing. In germline, CDR1 is TSWWSYY, CDR2 QGS. The CDR3 extends over 18 amino acids. The V and J ends lost 3 bases and 0 bases respectively, with 20 bases between them. TCRdb re-called clones from the multiplex PCR reads using CATT. The sample lists around 86,000 delta-chain clones, over 1.1% occurring once.

Sequencing used gamma-delta T cells from blood. The origin of this receptor is a pool of human donors (malaria-infected and uninfected, not separated). The chain has TRDV1 and TRDJ1, with TRDD3 as a possible D gene (5 bases). Since TCRdb gives no J gene, matching the DNA to germline was used here to assign it. This CDR3 reads CALGDLWVPRRYTDKLIF. The CDR3 DNA reads TGTGCTCTTGGGGACCTCTGGGTCCCCCGAAGGTACACCGATAAACTCATCTTT.